The clone carrying this TCR beta chain showed up just a few times. Its antigen is not known. These data belong to a study of T cells after yellow fever vaccination. On the study more broadly: Fractions with few cells were prepared using SMART-Seq v4 Ultra Low Input.

V was clipped by 4 bases and J by 15 bases, with 13 bases between them. The CDR3 totals 11 residues. Template-switching 5'RACE yielded the TCR cDNA; a universal primer site and UMIs were added in the process. TCRdb fed the 5' RACE reads into MiXCR, producing one record per CDR3 protein. This table holds about 550,000 distinct CDR3 sequences, 19% found once. Study-wide results and limits: Abundant clonotypes from the bulk population could have been carried over as contaminants into FACS-sorted repertoires. Weaker overall, the secondary response nonetheless peaked faster (day 5 versus 15).

The receptor's source is a man younger than 45 who received the YFV17D yellow fever vaccine. The J gene is TRBJ2-1, the V gene TRBV12-3 or TRBV12-4; D remains unclear. The source material was PBMCs, sampled 15 days after the yellow fever booster vaccination. In DNA form, the CDR3 reads TGTGCCAGCAGTTACGATAGGTGGGTGTTCTTC. It translates to CASSYDRWVFF.